The 4 T cell receptor beta chains reported below all come from one sample, sequenced in a study of immune evolution from preneoplasia to lung adenocarcinoma. The method was immunoSEQ multiplex PCR; TCRdb's version includes in-frame clones alone and lacks a portion of them. The table lists approximately 4,100 clones, 76% of them singletons. Sequencing was carried out using FFPE invasive lung adenocarcinoma tissue. The source is a person aged 70 to 85 with invasive lung adenocarcinoma. Some clones in this sample may be carry-over from other donors' samples.

This clone was picked up a small number of times. The gene calls are TRBV10-1 and TRBJ2-1, with 12 positions matching TRBD2. CDR1 is WNHNN, CDR2 SYGVQD, per germline (reference sequence). CDR3 length: 16 amino acids. V was clipped by 4 bases and J by 3 bases; unmatched bases: 4. CDR3 sequence (DNA): TGCGCCAGCAGTGCCAGGACTAGCGGGGACTACAATGAGCAGTTCTTC. This translates into CASSARTSGDYNEQFF.

The chain recombines TRBV14 with TRBJ1-2; D remains unclear. The CDR3 covers 15 residues. CDR1 SGHDN and CDR2 FVKESK come from the germline V gene. Trimming left V 0 bases short and J 2 bases short, with 10 bases between. The CDR3 nucleotides are TGTGCCAGCAGCCAAGATCGGGGAAACAACTATGGCTACACCTTC. This codes for CASSQDRGNNYGYTF. Together with reference TRBV14 and TRBJ1-2, the CDR3 gives the full variable domain: EAGVTQFPSHSVIEKGQTVTLRCDPISGHDNLYWYRRVMGKEIKFLLHFVKESKQDESGMPNNRFLAERTGGTYSTLKVQPAELEDSGVYFCASSQDRGNNYGYTFGSGTRLTVV.

This chain connects TRBV7-9 to TRBJ2-7; 10 bases line up with TRBD1. J lost 0 bases, V lost 5 bases, and 7 bases had no gene match. CDR1 and CDR2 from the germline V gene are SEHNR and FQNEAQ (reference sequence). The CDR3 has 16 amino acids. Here the CDR3 reads CASSRDRGGASYEQYF. The CDR3 coding sequence is TGTGCCAGCAGCAGGGACAGGGGAGGGGCCTCCTACGAGCAGTACTTC.

The sample holds a few counts of this clone. The V gene is TRBV2, the J gene TRBJ2-1, with D possibly being TRBD1 (5 bases). Trimming pared 6 bases from V and 5 bases from J, leaving 20 bases between. There are 16 residues in the CDR3. Germline CDR1 is SNHLY and CDR2 is FYNNEI. The CDR3 loop reads CASRVIGWQGDNEQFF. CDR3 in DNA: TGTGCCAGCAGGGTTATCGGGTGGCAGGGCGACAATGAGCAGTTCTTC.